Listed below are T cell receptor beta chains from one sample, sequenced in a study of OX40 agonist ivuxolimab in advanced cancers. Sequencing was performed with immunoSEQ multiplex PCR; in TCRdb, only in-frame clones are kept and a portion is missing. The repertoire holds about 83,000 clones, with 84% as singletons. The sample was CD4+ or CD8+ T cells sorted from blood, taken in a trial of the OX40 agonist ivuxolimab. The source is an adult with an advanced solid tumor such as melanoma, head and neck, liver or kidney cancer. Each CDR3 is given with its conserved first and last residue. The D gene is left open where the match is weak. Clone size is not always given. Where it is, it says once, few, many or a class for expanded clones.

CDR3 protein,CDR3 DNA,V gene,D gene,J gene,clone size
CAWSPGGRYWGYTF,TGTGCCTGGAGTCCCGGGGGGAGATATTGGGGCTACACCTTC,TRBV30,NA,TRBJ1-2,NA
CASSESSRSYEQYF,TGTGCCAGCAGTGAATCGAGTCGCTCCTACGAGCAGTACTTC,TRBV2,NA,TRBJ2-7,NA
CASSLFPASFADTQYF,TGTGCCAGCAGTTTATTCCCCGCCTCTTTCGCAGATACGCAGTATTTT,TRBV27,NA,TRBJ2-3,NA
CASSFDRPDYGYTF,TGTGCCAGCAGCTTTGACAGGCCCGACTATGGCTACACCTTC,TRBV5-4,NA,TRBJ1-2,NA
CASRGLAGGHGELFF,TGTGCCAGCAGAGGACTAGCGGGGGGGCACGGGGAGCTGTTTTTT,TRBV2,TRBD2,TRBJ2-2,few
CACRARVGNEQFF,TGCGCCTGCAGGGCCCGAGTGGGCAATGAGCAGTTCTTC,TRBV5-1,NA,TRBJ2-1,NA
CASSLTGGSAYNEQFF,TGTGCCAGCAGCTTAACGGGCGGGAGCGCCTACAATGAGCAGTTCTTC,TRBV7-3,TRBD2,TRBJ2-1,NA
CASSFGGDKDTEAFF,TGTGCCAGCAGCTTCGGCGGGGATAAGGACACTGAAGCTTTCTTT,TRBV7-2,NA,TRBJ1-1,NA
CASSFRQGREEQYF,TGTGCCAGCAGTTTCCGACAGGGCCGTGAAGAGCAGTACTTC,TRBV27,TRBD1,TRBJ2-7,once
CASSVGGWDRGLTSGIGEQFF,TGTGCCAGCAGCGTTGGTGGGTGGGACAGGGGGCTGACTAGCGGGATTGGTGAGCAGTTCTTC,TRBV9,NA,TRBJ2-1,NA
CASSSDSGGGYEQYF,TGTGCCAGTAGTAGCGACTCTGGGGGTGGTTACGAGCAGTACTTC,TRBV19,NA,TRBJ2-7,NA
CATSRDQGGPGNTIYF,TGTGCCACCAGCAGGGACCAGGGGGGGCCTGGAAACACCATATATTTT,TRBV15,TRBD1,TRBJ1-3,NA
CASSAGRGPGNAFF,TGTGCCAGTAGCGCGGGGCGGGGGCCGGGGAATGCTTTCTTT,TRBV19,NA,TRBJ1-1,few
CASSATRGVHEQFF,TGTGCCAGCAGCGCGACTAGGGGGGTCCATGAGCAGTTCTTC,TRBV7-3,NA,TRBJ2-1,NA
CASSLQGSGNTIYF,TGCGCCAGCAGCTTACAGGGCTCTGGAAACACCATATATTTT,TRBV5-1,NA,TRBJ1-3,NA
CASSPRAAKNIQYF,TGTGCCAGCAGCCCCAGGGCGGCCAAAAACATTCAGTACTTC,TRBV5-6,NA,TRBJ2-4,NA
CASSVLAGGSTDTQYF,TGTGCCAGTAGTGTACTAGCGGGAGGGAGCACAGATACGCAGTATTTT,TRBV19,TRBD2,TRBJ2-3,NA
CASSSTASGWSIYF,TGTGCCAGCAGCTCGACAGCCTCTGGATGGAGCATATATTTT,TRBV7-9,NA,TRBJ1-3,NA
CASSLELGLNEQFF,TGTGCCAGCAGCTTAGAGTTGGGCTTAAATGAGCAGTTCTTC,TRBV7-6,NA,TRBJ2-1,NA
CASSLVALRTGRWNEQFF,TGTGCCAGCAGCTTAGTGGCCCTGAGAACAGGGAGGTGGAATGAGCAGTTCTTC,TRBV7-2,NA,TRBJ2-1,NA
CAWTGGFAEAFF,TGTGCCTGGACAGGGGGCTTTGCTGAAGCTTTCTTT,TRBV30,TRBD1,TRBJ1-1,NA
CASREAFF,TGTGCCAGCAGAGAAGCTTTCTTT,TRBV2,NA,TRBJ1-1,NA
CASTSMGGNTQYF,TGCGCCAGCACCTCGATGGGGGGAAATACGCAGTATTTT,TRBV5-1,NA,TRBJ2-3,NA
CASSHPRGGRYEQFF,TGTGCCAGCAGCCACCCACGAGGGGGCCGGTATGAGCAGTTCTTC,TRBV5-8,TRBD1,TRBJ2-1,NA
CASSLSGGVYEQYF,TGTGCCAGCAGCTTATCCGGGGGTGTCTACGAGCAGTACTTC,TRBV7-9,NA,TRBJ2-7,NA
CASSQEAAGGNYGYTF,TGCGCCAGCAGCCAAGAAGCCGCAGGGGGGAACTATGGCTACACCTTC,TRBV4-3,TRBD1,TRBJ1-2,NA